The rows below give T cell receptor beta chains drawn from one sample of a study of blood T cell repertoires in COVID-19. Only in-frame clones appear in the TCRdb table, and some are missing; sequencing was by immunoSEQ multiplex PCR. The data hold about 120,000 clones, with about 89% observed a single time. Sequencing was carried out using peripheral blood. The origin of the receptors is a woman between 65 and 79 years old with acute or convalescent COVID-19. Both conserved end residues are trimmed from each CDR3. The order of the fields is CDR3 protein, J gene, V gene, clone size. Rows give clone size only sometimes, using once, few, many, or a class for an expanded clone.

cdr3_aa: ASTFGGTNTEAF
j_call: TRBJ1-1
v_call: TRBV28
clone_size: NA

cdr3_aa: ASSRHSGGNTEAF
j_call: TRBJ1-1
v_call: TRBV28
clone_size: NA

cdr3_aa: ASSWTGGRGNQPQH
j_call: TRBJ1-5
v_call: TRBV2
clone_size: NA

cdr3_aa: ASSSPGQGPPNYGYT
j_call: TRBJ1-2
v_call: TRBV28
clone_size: NA

cdr3_aa: AAGDREEGYT
j_call: TRBJ1-2
v_call: TRBV10-3
clone_size: NA

cdr3_aa: ASRGQGGTEAF
j_call: TRBJ1-1
v_call: TRBV10-1
clone_size: NA

cdr3_aa: ASSDWTPREDGYT
j_call: TRBJ1-2
v_call: TRBV2
clone_size: once

cdr3_aa: ASSKRTGNEVAKNIQY
j_call: TRBJ2-4
v_call: TRBV5-6
clone_size: NA

cdr3_aa: ASHTGTSSSDTQY
j_call: TRBJ2-3
v_call: TRBV5-1
clone_size: NA

cdr3_aa: ASRSVEETQY
j_call: TRBJ2-5
v_call: TRBV28
clone_size: NA

cdr3_aa: ASSLFALSNTEAF
j_call: TRBJ1-1
v_call: TRBV5-6
clone_size: NA

cdr3_aa: ASSHQNTGELF
j_call: TRBJ2-2
v_call: TRBV14
clone_size: NA

cdr3_aa: ASSLRSANTGELF
j_call: TRBJ2-2
v_call: TRBV7-8
clone_size: NA

cdr3_aa: ASSELGRFSGLRFTYEQY
j_call: TRBJ2-7
v_call: TRBV6-1
clone_size: NA

cdr3_aa: ASSSFRGRETEAF
j_call: TRBJ1-1
v_call: TRBV14
clone_size: NA

cdr3_aa: ASSQGSQDEQF
j_call: TRBJ2-1
v_call: TRBV4-1
clone_size: NA

cdr3_aa: ASSSDRVGGYT
j_call: TRBJ1-2
v_call: TRBV7-3
clone_size: NA

cdr3_aa: ASSPRNTGELF
j_call: TRBJ2-2
v_call: TRBV12-3/TRBV12-4
clone_size: NA

cdr3_aa: ASSLGHFKGETQY
j_call: TRBJ2-5
v_call: TRBV13
clone_size: NA

cdr3_aa: AWRHPGSRGEQY
j_call: TRBJ2-7
v_call: TRBV30
clone_size: once

cdr3_aa: ASSYDGGRNTGELF
j_call: TRBJ2-2
v_call: TRBV6-6
clone_size: NA

cdr3_aa: ASSFTGPRNTEAF
j_call: TRBJ1-1
v_call: TRBV5-1
clone_size: once

cdr3_aa: ASSRTAHQETQY
j_call: TRBJ2-5
v_call: TRBV4-1
clone_size: NA